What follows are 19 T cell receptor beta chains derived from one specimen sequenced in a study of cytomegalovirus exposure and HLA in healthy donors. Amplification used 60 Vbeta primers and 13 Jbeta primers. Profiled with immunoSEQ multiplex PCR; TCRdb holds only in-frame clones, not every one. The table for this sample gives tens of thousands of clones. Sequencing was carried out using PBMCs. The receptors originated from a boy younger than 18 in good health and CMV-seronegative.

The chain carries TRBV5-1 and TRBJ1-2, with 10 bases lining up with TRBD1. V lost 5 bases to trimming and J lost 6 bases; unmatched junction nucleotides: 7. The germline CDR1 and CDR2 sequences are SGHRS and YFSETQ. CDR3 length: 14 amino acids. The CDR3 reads CASRGTGVVNGYTF. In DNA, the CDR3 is TGCGCCAGCAGGGGGACAGGGGTAGTGAATGGCTACACCTTC.

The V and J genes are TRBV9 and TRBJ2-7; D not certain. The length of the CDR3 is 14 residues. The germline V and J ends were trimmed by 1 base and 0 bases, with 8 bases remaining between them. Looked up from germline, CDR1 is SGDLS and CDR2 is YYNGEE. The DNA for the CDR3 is TGTGCCAGCAGCGTAACTGCTAGCTCCTACGAGCAGTACTTC. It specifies CASSVTASSYEQYF.

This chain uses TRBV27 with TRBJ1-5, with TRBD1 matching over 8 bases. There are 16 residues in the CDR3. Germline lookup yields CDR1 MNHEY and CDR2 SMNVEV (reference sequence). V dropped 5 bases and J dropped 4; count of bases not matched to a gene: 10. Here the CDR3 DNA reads TGTGCCAGCAGTCCGTTCGGACAGGGAGGAAATCAGCCCCAGCATTTT. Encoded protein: CASSPFGQGGNQPQHF.

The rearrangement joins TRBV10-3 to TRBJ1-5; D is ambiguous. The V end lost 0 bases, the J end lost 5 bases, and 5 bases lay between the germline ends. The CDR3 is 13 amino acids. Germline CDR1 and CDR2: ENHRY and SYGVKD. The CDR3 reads CAISESRDQPQHF. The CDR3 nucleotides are TGTGCCATCAGTGAGTCAAGAGATCAGCCCCAGCATTTT.

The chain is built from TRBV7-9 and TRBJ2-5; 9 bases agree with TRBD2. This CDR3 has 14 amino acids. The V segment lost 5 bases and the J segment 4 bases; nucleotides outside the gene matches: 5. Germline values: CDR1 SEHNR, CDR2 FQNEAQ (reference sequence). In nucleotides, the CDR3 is TGTGCCAGCAGCACACGAGCGGGGGGAGAGACCCAGTACTTC. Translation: CASSTRAGGETQYF.

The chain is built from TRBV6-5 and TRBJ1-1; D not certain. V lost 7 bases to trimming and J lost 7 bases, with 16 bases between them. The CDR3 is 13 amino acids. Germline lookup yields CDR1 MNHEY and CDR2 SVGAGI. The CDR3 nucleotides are TGTGCCAGCAAGAAATGGAGATCGCTTGAAGCTTTCTTT. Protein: CASKKWRSLEAFF.

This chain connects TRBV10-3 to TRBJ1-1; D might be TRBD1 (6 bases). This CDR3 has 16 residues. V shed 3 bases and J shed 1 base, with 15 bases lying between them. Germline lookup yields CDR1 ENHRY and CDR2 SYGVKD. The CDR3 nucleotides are TGTGCCATCAGTGATTTGAGGGGGAGAGCGAACACTGAAGCTTTCTTT. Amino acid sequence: CAISDLRGRANTEAFF.

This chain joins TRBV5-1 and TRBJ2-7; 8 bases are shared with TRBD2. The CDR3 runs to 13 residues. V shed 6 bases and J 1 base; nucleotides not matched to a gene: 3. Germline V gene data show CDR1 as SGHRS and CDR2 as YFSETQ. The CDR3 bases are TGCGCCAGCAAAAAGCGGGAGTCCTACGAGCAGTACTTC. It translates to CASKKRESYEQYF.

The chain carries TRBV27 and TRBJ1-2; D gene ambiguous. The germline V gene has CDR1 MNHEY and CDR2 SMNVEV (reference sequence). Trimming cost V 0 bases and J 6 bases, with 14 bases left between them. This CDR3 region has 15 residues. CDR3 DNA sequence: TGTGCCAGCAGTTTATCGACGGGGTTGTTGCATGGCTACACCTTC. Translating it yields CASSLSTGLLHGYTF.

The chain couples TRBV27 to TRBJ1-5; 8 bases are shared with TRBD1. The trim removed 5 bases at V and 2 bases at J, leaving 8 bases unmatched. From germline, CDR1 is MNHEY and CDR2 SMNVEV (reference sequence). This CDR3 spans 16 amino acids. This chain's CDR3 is CASSGQGGSRNQPQHF. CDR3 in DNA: TGTGCCAGCAGTGGACAGGGTGGATCGCGCAATCAGCCCCAGCATTTT.

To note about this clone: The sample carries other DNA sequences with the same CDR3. In nucleotides, the CDR3 is TGTGCCAGCAGACGGACAGGCACCGGGGAGCTGTTTTTT. It encodes CASRRTGTGELFF. The chain employs TRBV5-4 and TRBJ2-2, with 7 positions matching TRBD1. Germline V lookup: CDR1 SGHNT, CDR2 YYREEE (reference sequence). The trim removed 5 bases at V and 4 bases at J, leaving 2 bases unmatched. The CDR3 spans 13 residues.

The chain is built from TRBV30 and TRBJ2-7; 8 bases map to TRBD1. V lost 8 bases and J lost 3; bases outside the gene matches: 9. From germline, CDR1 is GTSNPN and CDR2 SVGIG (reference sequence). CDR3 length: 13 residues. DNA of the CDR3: TGTGCCCTACAGTCAGGGGGCGACTACGAGCAGTACTTC. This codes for CALQSGGDYEQYF.

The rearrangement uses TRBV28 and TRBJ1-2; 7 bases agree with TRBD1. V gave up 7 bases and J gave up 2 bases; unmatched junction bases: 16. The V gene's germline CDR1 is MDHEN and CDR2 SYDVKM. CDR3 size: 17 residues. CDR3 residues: CASNRIEGAEGNYGYTF. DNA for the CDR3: TGTGCCAGCAACCGTATTGAGGGGGCAGAGGGAAACTATGGCTACACCTTC.

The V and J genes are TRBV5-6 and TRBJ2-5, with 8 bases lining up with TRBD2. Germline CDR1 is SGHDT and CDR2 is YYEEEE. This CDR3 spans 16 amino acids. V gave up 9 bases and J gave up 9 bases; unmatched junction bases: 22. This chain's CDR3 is CANLMRAGGYQVAQYF. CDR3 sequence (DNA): TGTGCCAACCTCATGAGGGCGGGAGGCTACCAAGTGGCCCAGTACTTC.

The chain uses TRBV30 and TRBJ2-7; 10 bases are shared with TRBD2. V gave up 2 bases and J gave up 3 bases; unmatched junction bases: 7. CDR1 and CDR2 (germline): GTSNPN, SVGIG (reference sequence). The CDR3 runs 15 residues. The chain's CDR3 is CAWSSGGASIYEQYF. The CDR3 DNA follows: TGTGCCTGGAGTAGCGGGGGGGCGTCTATCTACGAGCAGTACTTC.

The CDR3: CAWSLGGADTQYF. The CDR3 nucleotides read TGTGCCTGGAGTTTGGGGGGGGCCGATACGCAGTATTTT. The chain recombines TRBV30 with TRBJ2-3; D may be TRBD2 (7 bases). V was clipped by 2 bases and J by 6 bases, with 12 bases between them. This CDR3 comprises 13 residues. Per germline, CDR1 GTSNPN and CDR2 SVGIG (reference sequence).

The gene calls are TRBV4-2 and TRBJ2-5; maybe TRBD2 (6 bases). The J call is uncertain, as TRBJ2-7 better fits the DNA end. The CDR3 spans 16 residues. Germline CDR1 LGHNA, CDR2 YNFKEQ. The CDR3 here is CASSQIGGLGSYEQYF. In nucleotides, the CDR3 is TGTGCCAGCAGCCAGATTGGAGGGTTGGGGTCCTACGAGCAGTACTTC.

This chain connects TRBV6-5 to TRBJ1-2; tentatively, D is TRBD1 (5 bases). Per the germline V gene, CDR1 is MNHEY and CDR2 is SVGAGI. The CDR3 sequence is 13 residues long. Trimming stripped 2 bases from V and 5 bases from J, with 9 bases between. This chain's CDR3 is CASSYVGGYGYTF. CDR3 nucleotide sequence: TGTGCCAGCAGTTACGTGGGGGGTTATGGCTACACCTTC.

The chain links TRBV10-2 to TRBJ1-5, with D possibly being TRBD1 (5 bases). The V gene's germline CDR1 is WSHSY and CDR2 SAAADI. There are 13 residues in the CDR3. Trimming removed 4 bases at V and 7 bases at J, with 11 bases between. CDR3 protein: CASSVVEGQPQHF. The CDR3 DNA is TGCGCCAGCAGTGTTGTGGAGGGGCAGCCCCAGCATTTT.